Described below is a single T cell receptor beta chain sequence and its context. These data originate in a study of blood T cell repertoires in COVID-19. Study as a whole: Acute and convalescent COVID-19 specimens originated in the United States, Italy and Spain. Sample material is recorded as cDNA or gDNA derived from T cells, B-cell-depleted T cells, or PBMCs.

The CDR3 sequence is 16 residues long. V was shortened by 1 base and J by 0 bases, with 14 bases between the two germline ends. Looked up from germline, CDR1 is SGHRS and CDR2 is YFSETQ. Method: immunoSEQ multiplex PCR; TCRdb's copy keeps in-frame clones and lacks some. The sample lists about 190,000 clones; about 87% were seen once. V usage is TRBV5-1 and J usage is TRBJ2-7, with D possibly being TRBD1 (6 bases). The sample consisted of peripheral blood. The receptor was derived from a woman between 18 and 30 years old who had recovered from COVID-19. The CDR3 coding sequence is TGCGCCAGCAGCTTGCAATACAGGGACCCCTCCTACGAGCAGTACTTC. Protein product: CASSLQYRDPSYEQYF.